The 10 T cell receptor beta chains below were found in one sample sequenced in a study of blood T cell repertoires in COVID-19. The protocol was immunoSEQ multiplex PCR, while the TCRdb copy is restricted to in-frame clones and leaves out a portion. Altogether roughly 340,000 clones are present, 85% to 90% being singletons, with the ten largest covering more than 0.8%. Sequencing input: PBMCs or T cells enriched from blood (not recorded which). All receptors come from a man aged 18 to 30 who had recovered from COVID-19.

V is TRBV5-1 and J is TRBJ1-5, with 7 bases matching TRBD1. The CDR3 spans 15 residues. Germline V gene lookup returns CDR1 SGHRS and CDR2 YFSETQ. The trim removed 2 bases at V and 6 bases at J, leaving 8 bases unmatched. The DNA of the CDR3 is TGCGCCAGCAGCTTACAGGGGCATGTAGGTCAGCCCCAGCATTTT. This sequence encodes CASSLQGHVGQPQHF. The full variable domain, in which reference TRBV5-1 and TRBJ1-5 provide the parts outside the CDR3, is KAGVTQTPRYLIKTRGQQVTLSCSPISGHRSVSWYQQTPGQGLQFLFEYFSETQRNKGNFPGRFSGRQFSNSRSEMNVSTLELGDSALYLCASSLQGHVGQPQHFGDGTRLSIL.

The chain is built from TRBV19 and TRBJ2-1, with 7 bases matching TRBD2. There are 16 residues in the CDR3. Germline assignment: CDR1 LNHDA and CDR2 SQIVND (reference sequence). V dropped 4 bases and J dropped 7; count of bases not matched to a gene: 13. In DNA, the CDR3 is TGTGCCAGTAGTAGCCAGCGGGATCACCGGGGGAATGAGCAGTTCTTC. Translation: CASSSQRDHRGNEQFF.

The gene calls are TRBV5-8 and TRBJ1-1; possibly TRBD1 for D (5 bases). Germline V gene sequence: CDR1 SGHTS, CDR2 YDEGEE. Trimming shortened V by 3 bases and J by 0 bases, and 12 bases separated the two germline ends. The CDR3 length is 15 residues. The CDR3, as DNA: TGTGCCAGCAGCTCCGGAGGGACGGTGAACACTGAAGCTTTCTTT. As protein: CASSSGGTVNTEAFF.

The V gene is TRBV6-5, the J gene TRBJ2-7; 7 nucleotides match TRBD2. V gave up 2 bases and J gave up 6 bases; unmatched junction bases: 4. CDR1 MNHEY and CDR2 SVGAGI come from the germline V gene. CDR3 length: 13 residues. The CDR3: CASSYVTGGEQYF. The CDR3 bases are TGTGCCAGCAGTTACGTAACGGGGGGCGAGCAGTACTTC.

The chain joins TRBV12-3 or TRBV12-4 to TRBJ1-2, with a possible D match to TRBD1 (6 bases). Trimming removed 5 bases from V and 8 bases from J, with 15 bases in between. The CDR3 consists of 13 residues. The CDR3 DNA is TGTGCCAGCAGTCCATCACCCGGGACAGGCTACACCTTC. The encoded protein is CASSPSPGTGYTF.

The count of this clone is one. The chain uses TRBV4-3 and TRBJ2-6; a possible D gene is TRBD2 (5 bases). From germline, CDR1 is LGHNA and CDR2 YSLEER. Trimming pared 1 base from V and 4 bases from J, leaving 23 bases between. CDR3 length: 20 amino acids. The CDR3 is CASSQGVIRGPYSGANVLTF. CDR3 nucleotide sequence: TGCGCCAGCAGCCAAGGGGTGATCCGGGGTCCGTATTCCGGGGCCAACGTCCTGACTTTC.

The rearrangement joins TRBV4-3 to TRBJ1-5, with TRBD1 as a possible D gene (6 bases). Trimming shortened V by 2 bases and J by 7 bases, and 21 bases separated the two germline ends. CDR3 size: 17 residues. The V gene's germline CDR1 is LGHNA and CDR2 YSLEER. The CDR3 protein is CASSQIPGGAGIQPQHF. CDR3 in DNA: TGCGCCAGCAGCCAAATTCCCGGGGGGGCGGGTATCCAGCCCCAGCATTTT.

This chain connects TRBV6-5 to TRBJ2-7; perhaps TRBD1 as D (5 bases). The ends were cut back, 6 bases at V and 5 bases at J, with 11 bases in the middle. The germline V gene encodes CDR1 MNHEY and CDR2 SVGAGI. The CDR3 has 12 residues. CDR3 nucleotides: TGTGCCAGCAGCGGCCAGGGTGACGAGCAGTACTTC. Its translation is CASSGQGDEQYF.

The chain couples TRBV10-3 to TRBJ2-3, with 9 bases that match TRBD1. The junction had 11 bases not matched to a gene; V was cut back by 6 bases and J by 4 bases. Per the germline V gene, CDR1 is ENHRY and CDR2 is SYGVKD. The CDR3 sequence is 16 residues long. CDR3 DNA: TGTGCCATCAGCTACCTGACAGGGGGAGGTGCAGATACGCAGTATTTT. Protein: CAISYLTGGGADTQYF.

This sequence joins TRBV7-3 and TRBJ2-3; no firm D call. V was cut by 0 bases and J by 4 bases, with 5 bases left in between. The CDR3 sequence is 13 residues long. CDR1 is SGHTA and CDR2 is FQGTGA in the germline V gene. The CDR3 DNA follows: TGTGCCAGCAGCTTAACGTCAGCAGATACGCAGTATTTT. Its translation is CASSLTSADTQYF.